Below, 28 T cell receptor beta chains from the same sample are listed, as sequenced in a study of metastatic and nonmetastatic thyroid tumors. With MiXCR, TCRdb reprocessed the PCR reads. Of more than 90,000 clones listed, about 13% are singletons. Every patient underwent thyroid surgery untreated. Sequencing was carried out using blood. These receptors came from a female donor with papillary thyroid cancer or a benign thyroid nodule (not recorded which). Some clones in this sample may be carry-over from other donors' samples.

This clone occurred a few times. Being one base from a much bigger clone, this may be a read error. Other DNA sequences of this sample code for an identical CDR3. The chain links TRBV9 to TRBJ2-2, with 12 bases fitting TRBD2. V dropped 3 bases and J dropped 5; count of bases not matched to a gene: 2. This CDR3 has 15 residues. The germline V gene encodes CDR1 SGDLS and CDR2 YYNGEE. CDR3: CASSALAGGTGELFF. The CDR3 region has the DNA TGTGCCAGCAGCGCCCTAGCGGGGGGGACCGGGGAGCTGTTTTTT.

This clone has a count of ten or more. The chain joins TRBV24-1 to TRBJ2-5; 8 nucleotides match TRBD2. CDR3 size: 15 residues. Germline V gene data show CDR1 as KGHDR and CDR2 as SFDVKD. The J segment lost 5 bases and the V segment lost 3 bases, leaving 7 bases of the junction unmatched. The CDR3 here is CATSDPGTSRETQYF. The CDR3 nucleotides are TGTGCCACCAGTGATCCCGGGACTAGTAGGGAGACCCAGTACTTC.

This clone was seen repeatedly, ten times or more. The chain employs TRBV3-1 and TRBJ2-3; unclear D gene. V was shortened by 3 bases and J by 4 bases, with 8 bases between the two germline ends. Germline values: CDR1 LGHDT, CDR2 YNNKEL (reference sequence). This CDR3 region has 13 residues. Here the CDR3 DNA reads TGTGCCAGCAGCCACAGTGGCGCAGATACGCAGTATTTT. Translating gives CASSHSGADTQYF.

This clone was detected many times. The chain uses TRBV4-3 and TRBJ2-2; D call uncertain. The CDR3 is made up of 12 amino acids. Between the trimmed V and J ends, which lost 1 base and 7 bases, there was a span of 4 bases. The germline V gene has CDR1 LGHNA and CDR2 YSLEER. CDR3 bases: TGCGCCAGCAGCCAAGCGCTCGGGGAGCTGTTTTTT. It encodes CASSQALGELFF.

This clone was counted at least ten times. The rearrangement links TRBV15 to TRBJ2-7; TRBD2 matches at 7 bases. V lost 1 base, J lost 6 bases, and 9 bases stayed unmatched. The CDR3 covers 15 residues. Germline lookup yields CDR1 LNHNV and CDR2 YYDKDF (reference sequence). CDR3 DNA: TGTGCCACCAGCAGAGGGCGCGGTCGGGAGGCCGAGCAGTACTTC. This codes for CATSRGRGREAEQYF.

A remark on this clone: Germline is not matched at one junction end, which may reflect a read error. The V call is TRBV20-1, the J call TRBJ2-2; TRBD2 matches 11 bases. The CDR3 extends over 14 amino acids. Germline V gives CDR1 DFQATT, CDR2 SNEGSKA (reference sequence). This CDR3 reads CSALLAGESGELFF. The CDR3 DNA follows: TGCAGTGCTCTACTAGCGGGAGAATCCGGGGAGTTGTTTTTT.

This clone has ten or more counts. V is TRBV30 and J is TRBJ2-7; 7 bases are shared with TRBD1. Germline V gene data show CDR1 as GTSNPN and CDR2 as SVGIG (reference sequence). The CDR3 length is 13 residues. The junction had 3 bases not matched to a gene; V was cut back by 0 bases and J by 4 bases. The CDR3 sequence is CAWSVGRGYEQYF. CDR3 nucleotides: TGTGCCTGGAGTGTAGGCAGGGGGTACGAGCAGTACTTC. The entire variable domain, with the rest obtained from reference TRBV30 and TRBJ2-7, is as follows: SQTIHQWPATLVQPVGSPLSLECTVEGTSNPNLYWYRQAAGRGLQLLFYSVGIGQISSEVPQNLSASRPQDRQFILSSKKLLLSDSGFYLCAWSVGRGYEQYFGPGTRLTVT.

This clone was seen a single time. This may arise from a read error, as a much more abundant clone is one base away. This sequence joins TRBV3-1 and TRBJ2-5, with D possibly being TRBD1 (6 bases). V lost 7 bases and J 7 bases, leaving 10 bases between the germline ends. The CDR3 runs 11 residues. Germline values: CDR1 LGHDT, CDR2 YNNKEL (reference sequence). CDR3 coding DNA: TGTGCCAGCATCGAACAGGGGACCCAGTACTTC. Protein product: CASIEQGTQYF.

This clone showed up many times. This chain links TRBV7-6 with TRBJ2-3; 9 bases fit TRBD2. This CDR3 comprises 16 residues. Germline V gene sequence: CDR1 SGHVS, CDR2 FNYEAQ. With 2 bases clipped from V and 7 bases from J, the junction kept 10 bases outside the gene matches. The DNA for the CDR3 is TGTGCCAGCAGCTTATCGGCTAGCGGGAAAAGAAATACGCAGTATTTT. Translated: CASSLSASGKRNTQYF.

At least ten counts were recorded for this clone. The CDR3 loop is CASSLAETSETDTQYF. CDR3 bases: TGTGCCAGCAGCTTAGCGGAGACTAGCGAAACAGATACGCAGTATTTT. This chain joins TRBV7-2 and TRBJ2-3; TRBD2 matches at 8 bases. The CDR3 consists of 16 residues. CDR1 SGHTA and CDR2 FQGNSA come from the germline V gene. Trimming cost V 0 bases and J 3 bases; bases outside gene matches: 5.

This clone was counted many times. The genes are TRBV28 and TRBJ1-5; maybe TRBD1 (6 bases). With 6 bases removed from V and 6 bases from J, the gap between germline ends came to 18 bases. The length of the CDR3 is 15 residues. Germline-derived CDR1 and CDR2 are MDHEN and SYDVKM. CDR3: CASSHAQGMRQPQHF. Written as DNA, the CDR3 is TGTGCCAGCAGCCACGCTCAGGGGATGCGTCAGCCCCAGCATTTT. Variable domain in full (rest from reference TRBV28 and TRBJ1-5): DVKVTQSSRYLVKRTGEKVFLECVQDMDHENMFWYRQDPGLGLRLIYFSYDVKMKEKGDIPEGYSVSREKKERFSLILESASTNQTSMYLCASSHAQGMRQPQHFGDGTRLSIL.

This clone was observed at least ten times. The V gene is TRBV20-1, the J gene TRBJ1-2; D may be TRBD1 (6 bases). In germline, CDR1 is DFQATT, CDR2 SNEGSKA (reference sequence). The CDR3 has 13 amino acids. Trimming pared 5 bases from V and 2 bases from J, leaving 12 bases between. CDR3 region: CSARDRLNYGYTF. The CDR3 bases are TGCAGTGCTCGCGACAGGCTCAACTATGGCTACACCTTC.

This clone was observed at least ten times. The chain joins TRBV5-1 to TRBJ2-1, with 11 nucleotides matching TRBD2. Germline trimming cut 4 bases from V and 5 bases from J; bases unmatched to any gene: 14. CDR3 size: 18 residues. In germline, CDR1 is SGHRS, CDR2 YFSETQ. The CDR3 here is CASSVVAGGPLVNNEQFF. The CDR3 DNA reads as TGCGCCAGCAGCGTGGTAGCGGGAGGGCCGTTGGTAAACAATGAGCAGTTCTTC. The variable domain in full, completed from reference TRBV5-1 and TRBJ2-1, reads KAGVTQTPRYLIKTRGQQVTLSCSPISGHRSVSWYQQTPGQGLQFLFEYFSETQRNKGNFPGRFSGRQFSNSRSEMNVSTLELGDSALYLCASSVVAGGPLVNNEQFFGPGTRLTVL.

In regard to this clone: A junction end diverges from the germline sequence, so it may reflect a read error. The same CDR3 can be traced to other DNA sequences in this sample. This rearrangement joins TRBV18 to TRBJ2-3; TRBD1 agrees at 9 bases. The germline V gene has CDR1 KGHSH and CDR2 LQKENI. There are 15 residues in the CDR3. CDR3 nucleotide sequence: TGTGCCAGTTCACCTCCGACAGGGGGAAGAGATACGCAGTATTTT. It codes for CASSPPTGGRDTQYF.

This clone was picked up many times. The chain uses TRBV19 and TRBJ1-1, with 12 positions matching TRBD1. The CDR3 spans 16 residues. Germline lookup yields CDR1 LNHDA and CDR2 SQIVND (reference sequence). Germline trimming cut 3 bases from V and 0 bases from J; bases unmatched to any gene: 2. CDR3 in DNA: TGTGCCAGTAGTATGGGGACAGGGGGCATGAACACTGAAGCTTTCTTT. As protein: CASSMGTGGMNTEAFF.

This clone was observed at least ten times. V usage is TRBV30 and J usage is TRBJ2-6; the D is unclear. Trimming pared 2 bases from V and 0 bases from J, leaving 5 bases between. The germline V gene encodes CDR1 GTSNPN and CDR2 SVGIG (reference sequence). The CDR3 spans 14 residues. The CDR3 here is CAWSTGSGANVLTF. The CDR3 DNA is TGTGCCTGGAGTACGGGCTCTGGGGCCAACGTCCTGACTTTC.

CDR3 nucleotides: TGTGCCAGCAGCTCTATGCCAAACACTGAAGCTTTCTTT. It is translated as CASSSMPNTEAFF. The V and J genes are TRBV28 and TRBJ1-1; D is ambiguous. Trimming left V 6 bases short and J 2 bases short, with 10 bases between. This CDR3 spans 13 amino acids. Germline loops: CDR1 MDHEN, CDR2 SYDVKM.

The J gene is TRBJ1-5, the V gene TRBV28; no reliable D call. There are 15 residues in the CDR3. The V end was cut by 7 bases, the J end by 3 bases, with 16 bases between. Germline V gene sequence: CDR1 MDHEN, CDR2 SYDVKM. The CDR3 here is CASTVGGSINQPQHF. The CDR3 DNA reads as TGTGCCAGCACCGTAGGTGGCTCGATCAATCAGCCCCAGCATTTT.

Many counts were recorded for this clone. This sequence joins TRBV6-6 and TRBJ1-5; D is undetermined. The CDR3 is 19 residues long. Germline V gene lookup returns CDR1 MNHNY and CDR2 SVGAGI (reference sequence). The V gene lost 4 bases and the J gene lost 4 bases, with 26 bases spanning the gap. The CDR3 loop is CASSSLPPTLLSNNQPQHF. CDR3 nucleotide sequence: TGTGCCAGCAGTTCCCTCCCCCCAACCTTGCTCTCGAATAATCAGCCCCAGCATTTT.

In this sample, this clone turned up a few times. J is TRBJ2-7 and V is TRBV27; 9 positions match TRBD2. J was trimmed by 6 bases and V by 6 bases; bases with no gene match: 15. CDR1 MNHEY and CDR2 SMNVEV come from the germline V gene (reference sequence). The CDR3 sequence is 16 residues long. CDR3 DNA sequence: TGTGCCAGCAGCCAGGTTACTAGCGGGCTCCGCGCCGAGCAGTACTTC. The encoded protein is CASSQVTSGLRAEQYF.

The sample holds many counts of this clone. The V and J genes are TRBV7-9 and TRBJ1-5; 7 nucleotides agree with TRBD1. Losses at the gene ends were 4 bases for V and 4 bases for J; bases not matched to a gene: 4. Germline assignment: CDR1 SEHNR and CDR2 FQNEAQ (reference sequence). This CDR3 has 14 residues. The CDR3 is CASSSGTANQPQHF. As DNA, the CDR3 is TGTGCCAGCAGCTCTGGGACAGCGAATCAGCCCCAGCATTTT.

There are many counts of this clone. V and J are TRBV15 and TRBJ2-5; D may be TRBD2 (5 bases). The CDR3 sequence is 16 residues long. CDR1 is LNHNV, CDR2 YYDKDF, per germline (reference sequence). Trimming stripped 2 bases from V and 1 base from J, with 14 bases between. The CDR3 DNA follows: TGTGCCACCAGCAGACTCCCCGACTACTTCCAAGAGACCCAGTACTTC. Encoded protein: CATSRLPDYFQETQYF.

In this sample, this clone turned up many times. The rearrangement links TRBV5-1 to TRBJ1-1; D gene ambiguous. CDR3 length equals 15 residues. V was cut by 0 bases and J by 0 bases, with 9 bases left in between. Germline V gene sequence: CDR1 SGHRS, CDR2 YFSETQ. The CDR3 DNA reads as TGCGCCAGCAGCTTGGGCGGGGTGATGAACACTGAAGCTTTCTTT. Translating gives CASSLGGVMNTEAFF.

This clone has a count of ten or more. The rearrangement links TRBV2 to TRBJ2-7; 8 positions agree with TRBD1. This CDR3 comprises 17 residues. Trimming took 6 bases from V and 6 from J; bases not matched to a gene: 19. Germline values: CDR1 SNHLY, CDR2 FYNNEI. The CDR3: CASSRESVIRGPAEQYF. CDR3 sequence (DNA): TGTGCCAGCAGCCGAGAAAGCGTCATCAGGGGGCCGGCCGAGCAGTACTTC.

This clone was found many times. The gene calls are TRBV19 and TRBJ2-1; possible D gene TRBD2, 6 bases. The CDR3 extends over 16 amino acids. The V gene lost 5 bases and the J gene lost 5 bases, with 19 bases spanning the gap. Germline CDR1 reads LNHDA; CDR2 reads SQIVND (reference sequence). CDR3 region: CASSAPGTGSDNEQFF. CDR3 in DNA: TGTGCCAGTAGTGCCCCCGGGACTGGAAGTGACAATGAGCAGTTCTTC.

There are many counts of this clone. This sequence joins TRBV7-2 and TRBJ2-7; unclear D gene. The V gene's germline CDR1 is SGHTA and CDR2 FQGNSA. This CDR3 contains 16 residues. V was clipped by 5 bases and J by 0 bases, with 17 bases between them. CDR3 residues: CASSPQAGRSSYEQYF. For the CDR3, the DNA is TGTGCCAGCAGCCCGCAGGCTGGACGCAGCTCCTACGAGCAGTACTTC.

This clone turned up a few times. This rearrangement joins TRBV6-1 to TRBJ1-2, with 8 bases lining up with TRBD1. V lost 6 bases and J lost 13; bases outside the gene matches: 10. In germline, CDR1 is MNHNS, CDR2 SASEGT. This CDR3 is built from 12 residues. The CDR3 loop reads CASSPGQGIPTF. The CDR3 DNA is TGTGCCAGCAGCCCCGGACAGGGAATCCCCACCTTC.

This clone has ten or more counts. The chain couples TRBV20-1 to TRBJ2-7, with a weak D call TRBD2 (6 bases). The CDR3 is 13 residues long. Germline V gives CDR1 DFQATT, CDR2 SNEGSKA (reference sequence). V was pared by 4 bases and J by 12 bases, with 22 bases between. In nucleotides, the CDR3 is TGCAGTGCTACACACGCCGGGACTCCCACGGGGTACTTC. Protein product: CSATHAGTPTGYF.